This T cell receptor beta chain stems from a study of naive and memory T cell subsets. The CDR3 sequence is 15 residues long. Trimming pared 3 bases from V and 5 bases from J, leaving 15 bases between. Germline V CDR1 and CDR2: KGHDR, SFDVKD. In the case of this clonotype: Its target is not known.

Study-wide results and caveats: Between naive and memory subsets, TCR abundance power law exponents differed. In CD4 and CD8 cells, diversity dropped from naive through EMRA.

Two oligonucleotides, mixed equimolar, formed the beta constant-region primer covering TRBC1 and TRBC2. A 12-nucleotide UMI and the SP2 primer were added to the cDNA 3' end by oligonucleotide ligation. TCRdb passed the UMI-ligation and nested PCR reads through MiXCR, listing each CDR3 protein once. The sample records 140,000 to 150,000 distinct CDR3 sequences, approximately 15% being singletons. The clonotype comes from a human donor in good health. Sequenced material: naive CD4+ T cells from blood. This chain uses TRBV24-1 with TRBJ2-5, with D possibly called TRBD1 or TRBD2 (6 bases each). The CDR3 bases are TGTGCCACCAGTGATCCCCGGGGGCCTGGCGAGACCCAGTACTTC. This codes for CATSDPRGPGETQYF.